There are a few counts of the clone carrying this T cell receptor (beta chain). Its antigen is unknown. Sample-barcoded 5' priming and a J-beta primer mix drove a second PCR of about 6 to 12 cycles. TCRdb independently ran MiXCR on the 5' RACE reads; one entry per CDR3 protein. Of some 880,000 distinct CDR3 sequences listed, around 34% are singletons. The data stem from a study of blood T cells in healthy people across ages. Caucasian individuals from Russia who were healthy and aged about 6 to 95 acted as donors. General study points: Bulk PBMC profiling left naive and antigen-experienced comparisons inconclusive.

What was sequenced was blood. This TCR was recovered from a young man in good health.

The CDR3 nucleotides are TGTGCCACCCAACAGGGCTTAGCTTCACCCCTCCACTTT. Translation gives CATQQGLASPLHF. The chain employs TRBV2 and TRBJ1-6; TRBD1 might be the D (6 bases). Trimming stripped 10 bases from V and 9 bases from J, with 16 bases between. The germline V gene has CDR1 SNHLY and CDR2 FYNNEI. The length of the CDR3 is 13 residues.